This TCR beta chain was captured by sequencing in a study of blood T cells in healthy people across ages (dated by TCRdb to 2015 to 2017). In terms of the full investigation: In model experiments, roughly one uniquely barcoded TCR beta cDNA molecule per two T cells was captured by template switching. Using deep sequencing normalized with unique cDNA molecular identifiers, the study measured how TCR beta repertoire diversity changes with age. Four age groups were formed from the donors: young (average 16 years), middle-aged (approximately 40), aged (under 70) and long-lived (more than 75). Donors of different ages were randomly distributed across sequencing lanes to avoid experimental bias. The study analyzed two additional independent replicas of 1 million unique cDNA reads from the same blood draw for two donors, one aged 18 to 29 and one aged 80 or older. What the authors observed across the whole study: Compared with the aged group, the long-lived group had more naive CD4+ T cells, fewer expanded clones and increased TCR diversity, a pattern suggesting age selection. Bulk unsorted PBMC profiling prevented conclusive comparison of naive and antigen-experienced compartments. As age increased, observed TCR beta diversity per million T cells dropped in a roughly linear way, and a significant reduction was already evident by age 40. Because the CMV infection status of the donors was unknown, age-related changes in expanded clonotypes may potentially have been confounded. Estimates of total diversity based on one million sequenced T cells were considered lower bounds and underestimates. Observed TCR beta diversity correlated strongly with the percentage of naive T cells measured by flow cytometry.

At least ten counts were recorded for this clonotype. The antigen this receptor binds is unknown. No qualities accompany the bases; no much larger clone lies one base away. Donors were roughly 40 systemically healthy Caucasian individuals from Russia aged roughly 6 to 90 years. Each donor gave about 10 milliliters of peripheral blood, drawn into EDTA-treated Vacutainer tubes. Ficoll-Paque density-gradient centrifugation was used to isolate PBMCs, with at least 7 million obtained per sample. Trizol reagent was used to extract total RNA from the PBMCs, yielding at least 6 micrograms per sample. Naive CD45RAhigh/CD27high T cell percentages were measured by flow cytometry on a PBMC aliquot from every donor. The cysteine opens and the phenylalanine closes a CDR3 of 15 amino acids. The entry retains the CDR3 DNA only, 45 bases that are in frame from base 1. The germline V gene sets CDR1 to SGHTA and CDR2 to FQGNSA. V is cut back by 1 base and J by 6 bases, with 6 bases in the junction unmatched.

Library preparation used 5' RACE. TCRdb shows the sequencer as Illumina HiSeq 2500. A second PCR of about 7 to 12 cycles was run with a J-beta primer mix and a sample-barcoded 5' primer. A template-switch 5' adaptor carrying 12 random nucleotides introduced a unique molecular identifier onto each TCR beta cDNA molecule. Each sample yielded at least 3 million CDR3-containing paired-end reads. First-strand cDNA was synthesized from all RNA with the Mint cDNA synthesis kit, primed by a TRBC-specific oligonucleotide. After uracil-DNA glycosylase treatment, a first 18-cycle PCR used universal primers M1SS and BC2_uni_R on all cDNA. As for the original processing: For normalization, 1 million high-quality reads, each with a distinct molecular identifier, were randomly selected from each sample. Reads sharing molecular identifiers were discarded rather than binned into consensus sequences. MiTCR, run with a Q25 quality threshold and the strictest error-elimination algorithm, handled CDR3 identification, clonotype clustering and error correction. A nonparametric unseen species model with Euler transformation was used to estimate a lower bound on total TCR beta diversity. TCRdb redid the processing of the public reads, applying fastp at Q25 and MiXCR, and retained in-frame beta chains. Records with the same CDR3 protein are collapsed into one entry carrying the most frequent genes and DNA. These V and J calls originate from TCRdb's pipeline instead of the authors' own analysis. The sample table shows 650,000 to 800,000 distinct CDR3 sequences, and around 45% are seen once. Of the sample, about a fifth is held by the ten largest clones.

The sequence joins TRBV7-2 to TRBJ2-3; the central 8 bases match TRBD2. The specimen sequenced was blood. The sequence was collected from a man between 60 and 75 years old in good health. The CDR3 region has the sequence CASSLGGGPPDTQYF. The DNA sequence is TGTGCCAGCAGCTTAGGCGGGGGGCCCCCCGATACGCAGTATTTT.